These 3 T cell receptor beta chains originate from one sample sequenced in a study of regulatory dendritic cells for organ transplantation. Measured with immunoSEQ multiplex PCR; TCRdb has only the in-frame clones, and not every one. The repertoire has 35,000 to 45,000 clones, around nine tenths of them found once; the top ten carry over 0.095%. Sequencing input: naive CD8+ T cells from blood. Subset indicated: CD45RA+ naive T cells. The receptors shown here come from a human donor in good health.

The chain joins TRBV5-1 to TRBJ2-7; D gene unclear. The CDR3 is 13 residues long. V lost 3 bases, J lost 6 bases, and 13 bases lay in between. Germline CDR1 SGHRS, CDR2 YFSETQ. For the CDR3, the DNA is TGCGCCAGCAGCTCCGTCCCACTCTCCGAGCAGTACTTC. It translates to CASSSVPLSEQYF.

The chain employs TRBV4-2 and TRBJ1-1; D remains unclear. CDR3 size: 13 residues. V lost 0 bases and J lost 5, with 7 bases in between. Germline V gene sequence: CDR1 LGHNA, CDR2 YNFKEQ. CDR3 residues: CASSQDLSTEAFF. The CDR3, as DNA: TGTGCCAGCAGCCAAGACCTGTCAACTGAAGCTTTCTTT.

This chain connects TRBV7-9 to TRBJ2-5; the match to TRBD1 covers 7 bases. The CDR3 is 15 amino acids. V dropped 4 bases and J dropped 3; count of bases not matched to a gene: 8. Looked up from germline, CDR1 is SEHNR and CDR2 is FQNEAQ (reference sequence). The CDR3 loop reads CASSSRQGMKETQYF. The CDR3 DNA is TGTGCCAGCAGCTCACGACAGGGAATGAAAGAGACCCAGTACTTC.